The TCR beta chain described here comes from a study of blood T cell repertoires in COVID-19. For the study at large: COVID-19 samples collected from the United States, Italy and Spain covered acute and convalescent phases.

This clone was counted a single time. The CDR3 is made up of 11 amino acids. Deletions cut 5 bases from V and 2 bases from J, with 3 bases between. CDR1 is SGHVS and CDR2 is FNYEAQ in the germline V gene. Data came from immunoSEQ multiplex PCR; TCRdb stores just in-frame clones and leaves some out. Among around 200,000 clones listed, around 90% were seen once. Cohort allocation depended upon clinical history that participants reported. The V gene is TRBV7-6, the J gene TRBJ2-5; D not certain. The TCR originated in a woman aged 25 to 45 who had recovered from COVID-19. Sequencing was carried out using PBMCs or T cells enriched from blood (not recorded which). CDR3 protein: CASSPQETQYF. The DNA for the CDR3 is TGTGCCAGCAGCCCTCAAGAGACCCAGTACTTC.